Listed below are T cell receptor beta chains from one sample, sequenced in a study of CD8+ T cells in alopecia areata. Repertoires were generated with immunoSEQ multiplex PCR, while TCRdb's copy carries only in-frame clones and drops some. The sample has over 120,000 clones, about 59% seen once. Sequenced material: CD8+ T cells sorted from blood, taken at week 4, from a patient treated with tofacitinib. Source of these receptors: a human donor with alopecia areata. Both conserved end residues are part of each CDR3. A D gene is named only where the DNA matches it firmly.

v_call: TRBV5-1
j_call: TRBJ2-7
d_call: TRBD2
cdr3_aa: CASSVGLDYEQYF

v_call: TRBV10-3
j_call: TRBJ2-7
d_call: TRBD1
cdr3_aa: CAIQDRVRSYEQYF

v_call: TRBV6-4
j_call: TRBJ2-2
d_call: TRBD1
cdr3_aa: CASSDGTANTGELFF

v_call: TRBV10-2
j_call: TRBJ2-7
d_call: NA
cdr3_aa: CASSESLSGPEQYF

v_call: TRBV7-9
j_call: TRBJ1-1
d_call: TRBD1
cdr3_aa: CASSLARGRGTTEAFF

v_call: TRBV4-2
j_call: TRBJ2-7
d_call: NA
cdr3_aa: CASSPSETVSYEQYF

v_call: TRBV7-9
j_call: TRBJ2-7
d_call: NA
cdr3_aa: CASSLEQGRYEQYF

v_call: TRBV7-7
j_call: TRBJ1-4
d_call: TRBD1
cdr3_aa: CASSHGTGKNEKLFF

v_call: TRBV7-8
j_call: TRBJ1-5
d_call: NA
cdr3_aa: CASSDEWEPQHF

v_call: TRBV4-2
j_call: TRBJ2-7
d_call: NA
cdr3_aa: CASSPLSQGGEDYEQYF

v_call: TRBV4-1
j_call: TRBJ2-2
d_call: TRBD1
cdr3_aa: CASSSGQGDTGELFF

v_call: TRBV4-2
j_call: TRBJ2-7
d_call: TRBD2
cdr3_aa: CASSQGRGGLYEQYF

v_call: TRBV10-2
j_call: TRBJ1-2
d_call: TRBD1
cdr3_aa: CASSESRTGGYGYTF

v_call: TRBV27
j_call: TRBJ2-1
d_call: NA
cdr3_aa: CASSSGFPEQFF

v_call: TRBV19
j_call: TRBJ1-5
d_call: NA
cdr3_aa: CASSHVLWDQPQHF